Sequencing of this T cell receptor beta chain was carried out in a study of T-cell reconstitution after alpha-beta-depleted transplantation in children. This clonotype was found many times. Unique molecular identifiers featured in how the TCRbeta library was prepared. TCRdb reprocessed the PCR reads via MiXCR and lists one record per CDR3 protein. The sample yields 200,000 to 250,000 distinct CDR3 sequences, roughly 10% seen once. Germline V gives CDR1 SGDLS, CDR2 YYNGEE. There are 16 residues in the CDR3. The germline V and J ends were trimmed by 0 bases and 5 bases, with 18 bases remaining between them.

The source is a human donor who donated a stem cell graft to a child with acute lymphoblastic leukemia. The chain couples TRBV9 to TRBJ2-7; D possibly corresponds to TRBD2 (7 bases). Sequencing used PBMCs from the stem cell graft donor, obtained from the stem cell graft. The CDR3 reads CASSVEVGGLVHEQYF. CDR3 bases: TGTGCCAGCAGCGTAGAGGTGGGGGGGCTGGTCCACGAGCAGTACTTC.